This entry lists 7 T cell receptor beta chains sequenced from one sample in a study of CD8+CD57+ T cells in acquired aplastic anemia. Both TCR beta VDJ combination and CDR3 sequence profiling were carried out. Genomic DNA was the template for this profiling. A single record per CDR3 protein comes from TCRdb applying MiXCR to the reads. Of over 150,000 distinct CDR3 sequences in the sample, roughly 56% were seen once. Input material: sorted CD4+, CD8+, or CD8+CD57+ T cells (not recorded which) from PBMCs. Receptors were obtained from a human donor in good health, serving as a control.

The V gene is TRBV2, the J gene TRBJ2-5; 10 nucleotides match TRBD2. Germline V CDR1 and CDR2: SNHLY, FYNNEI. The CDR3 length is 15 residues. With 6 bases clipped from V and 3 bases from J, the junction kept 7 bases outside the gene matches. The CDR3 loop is CASRDLAGVKETQYF. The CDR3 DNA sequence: TGTGCCAGCAGAGACCTAGCGGGAGTAAAAGAGACCCAGTACTTC.

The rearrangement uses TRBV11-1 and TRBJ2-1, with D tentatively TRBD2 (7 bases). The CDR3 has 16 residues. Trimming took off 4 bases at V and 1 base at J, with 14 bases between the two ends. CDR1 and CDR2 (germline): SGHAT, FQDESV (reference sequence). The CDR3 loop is CASSWEGDWSYNEQFF. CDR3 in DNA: TGTGCCAGCAGCTGGGAGGGGGATTGGTCCTACAATGAGCAGTTCTTC.

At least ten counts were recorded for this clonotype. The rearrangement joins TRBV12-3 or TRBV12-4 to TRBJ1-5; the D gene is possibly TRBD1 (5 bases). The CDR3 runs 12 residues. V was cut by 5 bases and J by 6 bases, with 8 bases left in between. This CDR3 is CASSVGVQPQHF. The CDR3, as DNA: TGTGCCAGCAGTGTAGGGGTTCAGCCCCAGCATTTT.

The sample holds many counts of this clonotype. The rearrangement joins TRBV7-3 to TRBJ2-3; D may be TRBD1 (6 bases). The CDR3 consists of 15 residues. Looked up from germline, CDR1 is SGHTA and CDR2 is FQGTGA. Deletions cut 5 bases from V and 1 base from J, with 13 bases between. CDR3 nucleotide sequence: TGTGCCAGCAGCCGACAGGCGCTCGGCACAGATACGCAGTATTTT. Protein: CASSRQALGTDTQYF. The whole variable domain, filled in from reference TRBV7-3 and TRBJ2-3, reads GAGVSQTPSNKVTEKGKYVELRCDPISGHTALYWYRQSLGQGPEFLIYFQGTGAADDSGLPNDRFFAVRPEGSVSTLKIQRTERGDSAVYLCASSRQALGTDTQYFGPGTRLTVL.

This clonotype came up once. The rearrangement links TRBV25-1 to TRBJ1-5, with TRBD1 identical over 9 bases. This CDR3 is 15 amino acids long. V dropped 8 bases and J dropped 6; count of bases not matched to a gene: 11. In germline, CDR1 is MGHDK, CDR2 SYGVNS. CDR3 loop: CASQTGGEVGQPQHF. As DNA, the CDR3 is TGTGCCAGCCAGACAGGGGGAGAGGTCGGTCAGCCCCAGCATTTT.

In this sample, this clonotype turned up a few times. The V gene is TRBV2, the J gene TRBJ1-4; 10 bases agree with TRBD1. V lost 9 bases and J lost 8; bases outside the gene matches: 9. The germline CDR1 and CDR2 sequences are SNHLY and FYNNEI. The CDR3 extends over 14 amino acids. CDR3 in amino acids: CASWPRDRGEKLFF. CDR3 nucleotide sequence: TGTGCCAGTTGGCCACGGGACAGGGGCGAAAAACTGTTTTTT.

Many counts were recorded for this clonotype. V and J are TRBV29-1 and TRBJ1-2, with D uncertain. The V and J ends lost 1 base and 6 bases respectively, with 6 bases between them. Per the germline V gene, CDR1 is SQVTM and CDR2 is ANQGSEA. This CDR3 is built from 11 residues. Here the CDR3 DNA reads TGCAGCGTTGAAGGACTCCATGGCTACACCTTC. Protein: CSVEGLHGYTF.